The sequence of this T cell receptor beta chain was determined in a study of CD8+ T cells in alopecia areata. The study's findings and limits: Elevated clonality characterized lesional scalp relative to normal scalp, particularly in alopecia totalis/universalis.

The authors extracted RNA and reverse transcribed it into cDNA as the sequencing template. Assay: immunoSEQ multiplex PCR; the TCRdb copy retains only in-frame clones and omits some. The sample shows 90,000 to 100,000 clones, 41% of them seen only once. This CDR3 has 13 residues. The germline V and J ends were trimmed by 0 bases and 7 bases, with 8 bases remaining between them. Germline CDR1 reads SGHRS; CDR2 reads YFSETQ. CD4+ and CD8+ T cells were sorted from PBMCs stained for CD3, CD4 and CD8. There are a few counts of this clone. Its antigen remains unidentified. The source is a human donor with alopecia areata. The J gene is TRBJ2-1, the V gene TRBV5-1; TRBD2 is a possible D gene (6 bases). Sequencing was done on a sample of CD4+ T cells sorted from blood. The DNA for the CDR3 is TGCGCCAGCAGCTTGGGGCTAGCGAATGAGCAGTTCTTC. Encoded protein: CASSLGLANEQFF.